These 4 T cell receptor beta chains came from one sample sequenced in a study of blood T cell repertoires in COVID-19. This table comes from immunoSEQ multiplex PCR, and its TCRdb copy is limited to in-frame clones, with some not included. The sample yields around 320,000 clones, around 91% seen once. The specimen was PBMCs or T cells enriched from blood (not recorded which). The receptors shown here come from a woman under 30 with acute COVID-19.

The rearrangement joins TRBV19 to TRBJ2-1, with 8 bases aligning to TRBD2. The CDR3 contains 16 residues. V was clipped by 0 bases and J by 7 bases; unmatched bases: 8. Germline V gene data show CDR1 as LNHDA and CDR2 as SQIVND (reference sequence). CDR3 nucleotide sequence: TGTGCCAGTAGTATAGACTGGGCGGGAGGAACGAATGAGCAGTTCTTC. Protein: CASSIDWAGGTNEQFF.

The chain's CDR3 is CASSPTWVAAGYGYTF. As DNA, the CDR3 is TGTGCCAGCAGTCCGACTTGGGTGGCAGCTGGCTATGGCTACACCTTC. The chain employs TRBV28 and TRBJ1-2; D not resolved. There are 16 residues in the CDR3. Germline V gives CDR1 MDHEN, CDR2 SYDVKM. V lost 5 bases and J 4 bases, leaving 20 bases between the germline ends.

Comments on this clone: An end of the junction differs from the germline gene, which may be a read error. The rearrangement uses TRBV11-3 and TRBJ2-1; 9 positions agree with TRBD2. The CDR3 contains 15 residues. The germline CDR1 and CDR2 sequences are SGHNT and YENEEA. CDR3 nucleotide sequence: TGTGCCAGCAGCTTAGATCCCGGGGGTAGCGGGAGAATGATCTTC. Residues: CASSLDPGGSGRMIF.

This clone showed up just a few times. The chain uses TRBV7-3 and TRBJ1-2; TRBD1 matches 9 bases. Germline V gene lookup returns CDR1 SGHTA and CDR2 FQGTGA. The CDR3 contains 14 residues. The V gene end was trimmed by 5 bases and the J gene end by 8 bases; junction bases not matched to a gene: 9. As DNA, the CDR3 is TGTGCCAGCAGCCCCAAGGGGGACAGGGACGGCTACACCTTC. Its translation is CASSPKGDRDGYTF. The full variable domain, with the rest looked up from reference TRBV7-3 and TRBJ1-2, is GAGVSQTPSNKVTEKGKYVELRCDPISGHTALYWYRQSLGQGPEFLIYFQGTGAADDSGLPNDRFFAVRPEGSVSTLKIQRTERGDSAVYLCASSPKGDRDGYTFGSGTRLTVV.